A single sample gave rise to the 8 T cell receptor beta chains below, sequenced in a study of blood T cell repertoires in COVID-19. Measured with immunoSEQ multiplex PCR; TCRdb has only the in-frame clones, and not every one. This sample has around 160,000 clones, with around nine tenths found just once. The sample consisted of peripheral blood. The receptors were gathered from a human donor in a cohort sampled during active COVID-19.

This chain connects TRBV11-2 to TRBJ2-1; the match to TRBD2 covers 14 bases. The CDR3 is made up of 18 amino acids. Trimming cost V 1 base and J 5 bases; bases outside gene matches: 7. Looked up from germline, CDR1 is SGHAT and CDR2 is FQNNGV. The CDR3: CASSLVPGLAGVDNEQFF. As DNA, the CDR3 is TGTGCCAGCAGCTTAGTCCCGGGACTAGCGGGGGTTGACAATGAGCAGTTCTTC.

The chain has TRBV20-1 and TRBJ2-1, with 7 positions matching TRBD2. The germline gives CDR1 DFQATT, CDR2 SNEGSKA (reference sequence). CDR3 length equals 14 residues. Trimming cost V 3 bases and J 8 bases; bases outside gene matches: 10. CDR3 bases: TGCAGTGCTAGTGGGGAGGGGTATTTAGATGAGCAGTTCTTC. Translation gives CSASGEGYLDEQFF.

The CDR3 bases are TGTGCCAGCAGCGGCAGGGGAATGAGTAGTTCACCCCTCCACTTT. It translates to CASSGRGMSSSPLHF. The gene calls are TRBV5-4 and TRBJ1-6; a weak D match, TRBD1 (6 bases). This CDR3 region has 15 residues. V lost 4 bases to trimming and J lost 9 bases, with 17 bases between them. From germline, CDR1 is SGHNT and CDR2 YYREEE (reference sequence).

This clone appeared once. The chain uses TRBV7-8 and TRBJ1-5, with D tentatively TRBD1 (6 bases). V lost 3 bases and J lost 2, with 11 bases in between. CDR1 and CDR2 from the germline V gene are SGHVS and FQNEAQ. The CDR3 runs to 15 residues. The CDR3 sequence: CASSFGQMGNQPQHF. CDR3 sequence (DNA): TGTGCCAGCAGCTTCGGACAGATGGGCAATCAGCCCCAGCATTTT.

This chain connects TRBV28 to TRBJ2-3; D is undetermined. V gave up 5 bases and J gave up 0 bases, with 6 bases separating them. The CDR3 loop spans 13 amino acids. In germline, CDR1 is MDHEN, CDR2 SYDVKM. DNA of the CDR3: TGTGCCAGCAGTGGCGGCAGCACAGATACGCAGTATTTT. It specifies CASSGGSTDTQYF.

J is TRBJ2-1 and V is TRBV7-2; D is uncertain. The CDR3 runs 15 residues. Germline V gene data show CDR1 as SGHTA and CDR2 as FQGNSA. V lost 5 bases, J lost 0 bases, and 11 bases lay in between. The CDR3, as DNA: TGTGCCAGCAGCGTGAGCTCTTTCTCCTACAATGAGCAGTTCTTC. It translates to CASSVSSFSYNEQFF.

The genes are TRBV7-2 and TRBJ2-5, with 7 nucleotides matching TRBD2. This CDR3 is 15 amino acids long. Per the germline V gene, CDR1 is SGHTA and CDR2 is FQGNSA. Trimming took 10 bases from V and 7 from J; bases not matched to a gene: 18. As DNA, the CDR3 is TGTGCCACCTCTTCCGGGAGGACACCCTCAGGGACCCAGTACTTC. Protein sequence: CATSSGRTPSGTQYF.

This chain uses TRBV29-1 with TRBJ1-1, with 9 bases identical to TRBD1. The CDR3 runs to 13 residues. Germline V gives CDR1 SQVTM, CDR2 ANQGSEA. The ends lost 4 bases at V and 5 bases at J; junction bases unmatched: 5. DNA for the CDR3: TGCAGCGTTGCCCCGACAGGGGGGACTGAAGCTTTCTTT. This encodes CSVAPTGGTEAFF.